This TCR beta chain comes out of a study of cytomegalovirus exposure and HLA in healthy donors. At the level of the study: Earlier findings included roughly 100 million unique TCR beta sequences obtained from about 180 million T cells. Study-level results: Later work found that TCR association rates differed between HLA loci; DRB1 had the most and HLA-C the fewest.

In regard to this clone: Its antigen is unidentified.

The study ran its PCR with 60 Vbeta and 13 Jbeta primers. Some clones are missing from TCRdb's copy, which holds only in-frame ones; the method was immunoSEQ multiplex PCR. The table records roughly 98,000 clones, about 70% of them present only once. The source material was PBMCs. The TCR was taken from a female donor in good health and CMV-seropositive.

CDR3 residues: CASSPTGTSGGARETQYF. For the CDR3, the DNA is TGCGCCAGCAGTCCTACCGGGACTAGCGGGGGGGCCAGGGAGACCCAGTACTTC. The V call is TRBV4-1, the J call TRBJ2-5; 16 bases match TRBD2. The CDR3 runs to 18 residues. Germline CDR1 and CDR2: MGHRA and YSYEKL. V lost 6 bases, J lost 5 bases, and 12 bases stayed unmatched.